The T cell receptor beta chain described here comes from a study of T cells in Graves' hyperthyroidism and ophthalmopathy. This clonotype has a count of ten or more. TCR beta CDR3 regions were amplified from RNA transcripts. HTBI primers were employed in a first-round RT-PCR of the TCR CDR3. Using its own MiXCR run on the multiplex PCR reads, TCRdb lists one record per CDR3 protein. Of more than 50,000 distinct CDR3 sequences in the sample, around 50% were seen once. What was sequenced was blood. The receptor was isolated from a woman between 55 and 75 years old with Graves' ophthalmopathy.

DNA of the CDR3: TGTGCCAGCAGCCAAGAAGGGCAGCGGGAGGACCTGGCGCAGTATTTT. The encoded protein is CASSQEGQREDLAQYF. The chain combines TRBV4-2 with TRBJ2-3; TRBD2 aligns across 9 bases. CDR1 and CDR2 from the germline V gene are LGHNA and YNFKEQ. The CDR3 consists of 16 residues. V lost 0 bases, J lost 10 bases, and 11 bases stayed unmatched.